Sequencing of this TCR beta chain was carried out in a study of radiotherapy plus CTLA-4 blockade in lung cancer. Regarding this clone: The target antigen is unknown.

The CDR3 sequence is 14 residues long. V lost 4 bases to trimming and J lost 8 bases, with 17 bases between them. CDR1 and CDR2 (germline): SGDLS, YYNGEE. The protocol was immunoSEQ multiplex PCR, while the TCRdb copy is restricted to in-frame clones and leaves out a portion. This sample has about 46,000 clones, with around 75% found just once. Findings and limits, study-wide: After radiotherapy and ipilimumab, tumor-derived clones expanded in peripheral blood.

This TCR came from a human donor with non-small cell lung cancer who had a complete response to radiotherapy plus ipilimumab. V and J are TRBV9 and TRBJ2-3; D remains unclear. Sequencing was performed on peripheral blood, taken from a patient treated with radiotherapy plus ipilimumab. Here the CDR3 DNA reads TGTGCCAGCAGCCCCCAAAGAGTGGCGGCTACGCAGTATTTT. The encoded protein is CASSPQRVAATQYF.